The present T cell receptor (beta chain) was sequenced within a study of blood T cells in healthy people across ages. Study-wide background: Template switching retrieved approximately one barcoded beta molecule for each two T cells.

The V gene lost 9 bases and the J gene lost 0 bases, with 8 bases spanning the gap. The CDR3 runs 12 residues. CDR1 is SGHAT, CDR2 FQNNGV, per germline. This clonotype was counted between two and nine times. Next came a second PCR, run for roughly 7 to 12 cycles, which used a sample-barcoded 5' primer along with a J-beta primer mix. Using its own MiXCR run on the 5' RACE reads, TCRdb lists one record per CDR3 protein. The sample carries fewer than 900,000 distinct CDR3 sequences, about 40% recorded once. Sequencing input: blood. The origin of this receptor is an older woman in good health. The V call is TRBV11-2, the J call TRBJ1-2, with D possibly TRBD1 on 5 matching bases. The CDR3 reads CARGGTNYGYTF. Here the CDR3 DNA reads TGTGCCAGGGGGGGGACTAACTATGGCTACACCTTC.